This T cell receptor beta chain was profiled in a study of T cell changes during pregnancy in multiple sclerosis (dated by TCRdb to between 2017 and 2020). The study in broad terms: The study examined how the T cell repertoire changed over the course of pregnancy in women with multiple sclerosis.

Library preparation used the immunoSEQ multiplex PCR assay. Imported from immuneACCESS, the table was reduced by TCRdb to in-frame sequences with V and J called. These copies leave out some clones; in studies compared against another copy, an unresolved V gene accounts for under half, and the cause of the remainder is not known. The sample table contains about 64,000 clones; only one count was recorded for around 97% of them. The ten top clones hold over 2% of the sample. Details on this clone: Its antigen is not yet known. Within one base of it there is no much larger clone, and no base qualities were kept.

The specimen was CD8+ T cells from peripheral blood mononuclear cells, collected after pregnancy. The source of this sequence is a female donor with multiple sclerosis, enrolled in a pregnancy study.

The encoded CDR3 is CASSLVPGQGMSRVEGYTF. At the DNA level, the sequence is TGTGCCAGCAGCTTAGTTCCGGGACAGGGGATGTCTCGAGTGGAGGGCTACACCTTC. The chain employs TRBV11-2 and TRBJ1-2, and TRBD1 matches 10 of the central bases. Including cysteine and phenylalanine, the CDR3 has 19 amino acids. The entry retains the CDR3 DNA only, 57 bases that are in frame from base 1. In the germline V gene, CDR1 corresponds to SGHAT and CDR2 to FQNNGV. Here V drops 1 base and J drops 8 bases, and the junction holds 19 bases not matched to any gene.